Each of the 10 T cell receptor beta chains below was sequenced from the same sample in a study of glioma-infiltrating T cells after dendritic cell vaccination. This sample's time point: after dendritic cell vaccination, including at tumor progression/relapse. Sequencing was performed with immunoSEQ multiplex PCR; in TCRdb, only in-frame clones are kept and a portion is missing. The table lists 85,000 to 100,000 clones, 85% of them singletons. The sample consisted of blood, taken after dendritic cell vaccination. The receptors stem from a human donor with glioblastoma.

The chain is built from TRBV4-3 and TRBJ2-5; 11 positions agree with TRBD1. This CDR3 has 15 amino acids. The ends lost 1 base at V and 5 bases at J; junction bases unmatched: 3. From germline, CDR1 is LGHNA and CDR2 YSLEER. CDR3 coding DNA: TGCGCCAGCAGCCAAGGGACAGGGGGCATCGAGACCCAGTACTTC. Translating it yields CASSQGTGGIETQYF.

CDR3 in DNA: TGTGCCAGCAGCGCCCGGACTAGCGGGGGCCTCTACAATGAGCAGTTCTTC. The encoded protein is CASSARTSGGLYNEQFF. J is TRBJ2-1 and V is TRBV7-9, with 13 bases lining up with TRBD2. V dropped 5 bases and J dropped 3; count of bases not matched to a gene: 7. There are 17 residues in the CDR3. Germline CDR1 and CDR2: SEHNR and FQNEAQ (reference sequence).

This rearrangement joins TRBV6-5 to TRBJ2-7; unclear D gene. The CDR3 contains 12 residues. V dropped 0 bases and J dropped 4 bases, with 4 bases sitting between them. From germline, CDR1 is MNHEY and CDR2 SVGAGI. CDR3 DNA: TGTGCCAGCAGTTACTCGAGGTACGAGCAGTACTTC. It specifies CASSYSRYEQYF.

The CDR3: CASRNRLANYGYTF. The CDR3, as DNA: TGTGCCAGCAGGAATCGGTTAGCTAACTATGGCTACACCTTC. The chain combines TRBV6-5 with TRBJ1-2, with D hard to call. The V gene lost 6 bases and the J gene lost 0 bases, with 11 bases spanning the gap. The germline V gene has CDR1 MNHEY and CDR2 SVGAGI. This CDR3 is 14 amino acids long.

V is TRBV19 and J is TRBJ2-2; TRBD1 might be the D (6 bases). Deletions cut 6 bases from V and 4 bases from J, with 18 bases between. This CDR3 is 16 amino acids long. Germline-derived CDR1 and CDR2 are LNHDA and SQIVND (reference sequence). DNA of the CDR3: TGTGCCAGTAGCAGACTATCAGGGGTTTCCACCGGGGAGCTGTTTTTT. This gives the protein CASSRLSGVSTGELFF.

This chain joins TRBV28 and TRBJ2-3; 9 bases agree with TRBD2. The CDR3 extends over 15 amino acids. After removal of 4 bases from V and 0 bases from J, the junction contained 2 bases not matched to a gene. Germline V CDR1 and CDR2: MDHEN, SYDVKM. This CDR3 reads CASSSLAGSTDTQYF. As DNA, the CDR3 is TGTGCCAGCAGTTCGCTAGCGGGGAGCACAGATACGCAGTATTTT.

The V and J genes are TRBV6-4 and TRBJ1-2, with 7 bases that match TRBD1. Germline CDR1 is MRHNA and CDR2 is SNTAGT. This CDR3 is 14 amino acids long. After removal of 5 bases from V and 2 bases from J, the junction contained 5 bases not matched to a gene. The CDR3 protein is CASSTGTDNYGYTF. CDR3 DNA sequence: TGTGCCAGCAGTACCGGGACAGACAACTATGGCTACACCTTC.

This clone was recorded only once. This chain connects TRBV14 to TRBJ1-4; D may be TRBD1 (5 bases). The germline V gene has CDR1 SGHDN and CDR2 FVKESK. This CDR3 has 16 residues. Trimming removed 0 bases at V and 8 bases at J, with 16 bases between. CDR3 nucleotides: TGTGCCAGCAGCCAAGATTCCGGGGGGTTATGGGAAAAACTGTTTTTT. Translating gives CASSQDSGGLWEKLFF.

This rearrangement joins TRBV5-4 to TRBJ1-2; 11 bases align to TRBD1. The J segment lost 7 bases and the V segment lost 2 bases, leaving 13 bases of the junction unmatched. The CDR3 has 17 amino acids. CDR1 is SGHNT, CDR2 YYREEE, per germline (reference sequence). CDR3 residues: CASSFPRGGQGVGGYTF. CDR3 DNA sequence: TGTGCCAGCAGCTTTCCAAGGGGGGGACAGGGGGTCGGTGGCTACACCTTC.

For the CDR3, the DNA is TGCGCCAGCAGCTTGGGATGGACAGGTTTGAACACTGAAGCTTTCTTT. Residues: CASSLGWTGLNTEAFF. The rearrangement links TRBV5-1 to TRBJ1-1; 7 nucleotides align to TRBD1. Trimming cost V 0 bases and J 0 bases; bases outside gene matches: 5. The CDR3 runs to 16 residues. CDR1 is SGHRS and CDR2 is YFSETQ in the germline V gene.